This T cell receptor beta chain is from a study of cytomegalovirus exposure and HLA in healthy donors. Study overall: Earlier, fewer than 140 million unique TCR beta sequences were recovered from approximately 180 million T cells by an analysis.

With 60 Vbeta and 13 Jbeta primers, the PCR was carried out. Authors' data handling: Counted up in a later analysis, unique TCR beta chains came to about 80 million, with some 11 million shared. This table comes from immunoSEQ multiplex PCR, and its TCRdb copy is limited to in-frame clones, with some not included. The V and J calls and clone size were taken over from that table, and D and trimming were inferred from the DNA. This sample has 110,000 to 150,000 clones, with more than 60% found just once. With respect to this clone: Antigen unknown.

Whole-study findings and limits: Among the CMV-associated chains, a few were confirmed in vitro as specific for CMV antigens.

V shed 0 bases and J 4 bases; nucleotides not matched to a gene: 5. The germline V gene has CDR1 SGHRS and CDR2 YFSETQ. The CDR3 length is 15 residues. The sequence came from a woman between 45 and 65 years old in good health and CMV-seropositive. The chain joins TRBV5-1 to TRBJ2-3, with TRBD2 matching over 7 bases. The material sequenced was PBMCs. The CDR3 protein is CASSLVSGGADTQYF. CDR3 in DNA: TGCGCCAGCAGCTTGGTGTCGGGGGGAGCAGATACGCAGTATTTT.